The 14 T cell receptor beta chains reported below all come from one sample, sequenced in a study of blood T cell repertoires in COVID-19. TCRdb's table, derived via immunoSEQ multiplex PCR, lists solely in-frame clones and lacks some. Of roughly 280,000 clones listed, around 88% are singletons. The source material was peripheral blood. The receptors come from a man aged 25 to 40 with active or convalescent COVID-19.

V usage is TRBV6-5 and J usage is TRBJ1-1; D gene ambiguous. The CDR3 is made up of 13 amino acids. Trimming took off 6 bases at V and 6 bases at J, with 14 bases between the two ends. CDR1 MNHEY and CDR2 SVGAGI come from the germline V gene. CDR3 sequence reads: CASSRVGGAEAFF. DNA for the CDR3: TGTGCCAGCAGCCGGGTGGGCGGGGCTGAAGCTTTCTTT.

For the CDR3, the DNA is TGTGCCAGCAGGCAAGACAGGGGCAATCAGCCCCAGCATTTT. Amino acid sequence: CASRQDRGNQPQHF. The gene calls are TRBV2 and TRBJ1-5; TRBD1 aligns across 7 bases. Germline V gene lookup returns CDR1 SNHLY and CDR2 FYNNEI. This CDR3 is 14 amino acids long. V shed 6 bases, J shed 2 bases, and the junction held 4 bases outside the gene matches.

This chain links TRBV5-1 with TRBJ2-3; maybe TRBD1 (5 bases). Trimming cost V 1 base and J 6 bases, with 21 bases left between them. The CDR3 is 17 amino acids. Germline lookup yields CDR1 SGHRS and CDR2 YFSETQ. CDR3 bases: TGCGCCAGCAGCTTGACATCAGGGTGGGGTCAAGGGGATACGCAGTATTTT. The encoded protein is CASSLTSGWGQGDTQYF.

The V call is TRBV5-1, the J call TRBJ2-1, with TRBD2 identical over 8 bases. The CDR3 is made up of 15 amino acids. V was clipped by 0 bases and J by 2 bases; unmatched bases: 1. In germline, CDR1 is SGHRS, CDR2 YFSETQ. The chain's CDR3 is CASSLDSGAYNEQFF. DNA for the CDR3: TGCGCCAGCAGCTTGGATAGCGGGGCCTACAATGAGCAGTTCTTC.

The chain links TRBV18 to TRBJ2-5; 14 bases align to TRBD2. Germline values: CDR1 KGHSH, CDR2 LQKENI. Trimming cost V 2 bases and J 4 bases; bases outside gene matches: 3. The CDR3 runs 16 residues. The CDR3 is CASSPGLAGGRETQYF. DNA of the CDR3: TGTGCCAGCTCACCAGGACTAGCGGGGGGCCGAGAGACCCAGTACTTC.

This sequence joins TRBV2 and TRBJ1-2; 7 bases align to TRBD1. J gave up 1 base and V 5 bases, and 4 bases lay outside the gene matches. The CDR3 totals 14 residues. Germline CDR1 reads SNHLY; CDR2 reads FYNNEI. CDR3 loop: CASSPGQLNYGYTF. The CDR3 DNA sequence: TGTGCCAGCAGTCCGGGACAGCTTAACTATGGCTACACCTTC. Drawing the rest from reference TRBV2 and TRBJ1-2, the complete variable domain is EPEVTQTPSHQVTQMGQEVILRCVPISNHLYFYWYRQILGQKVEFLVSFYNNEISEKSEIFDDQFSVERPDGSNFTLKIRSTKLEDSAMYFCASSPGQLNYGYTFGSGTRLTVV.

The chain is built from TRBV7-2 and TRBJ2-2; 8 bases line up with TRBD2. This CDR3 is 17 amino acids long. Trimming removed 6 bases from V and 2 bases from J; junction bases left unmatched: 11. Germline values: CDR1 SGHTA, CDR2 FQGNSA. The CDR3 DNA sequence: TGTGCCAGCAGTTCCCTTCTCGGGGGGGCCAACACCGGGGAGCTGTTTTTT. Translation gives CASSSLLGGANTGELFF.

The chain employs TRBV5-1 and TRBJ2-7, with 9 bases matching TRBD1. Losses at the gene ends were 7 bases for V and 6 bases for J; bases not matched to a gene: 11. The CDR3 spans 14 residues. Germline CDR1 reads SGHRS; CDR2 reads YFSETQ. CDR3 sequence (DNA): TGCGCCAGCGCCCCGGGACAGGGAGCCCGCGAGCAGTACTTC. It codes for CASAPGQGAREQYF.

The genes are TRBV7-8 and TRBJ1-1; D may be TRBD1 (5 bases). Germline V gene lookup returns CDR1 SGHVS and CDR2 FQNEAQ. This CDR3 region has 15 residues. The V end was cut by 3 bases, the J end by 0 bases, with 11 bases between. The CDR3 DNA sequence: TGTGCCAGCAGCTTTCGTGGCAGGGTGAACACTGAAGCTTTCTTT. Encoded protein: CASSFRGRVNTEAFF.

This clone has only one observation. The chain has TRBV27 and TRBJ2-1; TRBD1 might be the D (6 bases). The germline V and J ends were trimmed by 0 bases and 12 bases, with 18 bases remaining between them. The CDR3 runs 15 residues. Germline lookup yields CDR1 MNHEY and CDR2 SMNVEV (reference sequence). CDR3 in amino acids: CASSLSDARQERQFF. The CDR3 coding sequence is TGTGCCAGCAGTTTATCGGACGCCCGACAGGAGAGGCAGTTCTTC.

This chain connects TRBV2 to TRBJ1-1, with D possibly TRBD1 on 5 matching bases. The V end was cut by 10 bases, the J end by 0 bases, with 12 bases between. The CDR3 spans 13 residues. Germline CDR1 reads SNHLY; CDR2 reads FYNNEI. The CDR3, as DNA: TGTGCCACCACGGGGGATATGAACACTGAAGCTTTCTTT. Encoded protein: CATTGDMNTEAFF.

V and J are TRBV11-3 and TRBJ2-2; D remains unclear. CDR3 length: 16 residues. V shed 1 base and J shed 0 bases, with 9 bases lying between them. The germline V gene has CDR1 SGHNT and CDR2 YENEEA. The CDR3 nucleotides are TGTGCCAGCAGCTTAGCGCTCGGGTCGAACACCGGGGAGCTGTTTTTT. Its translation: CASSLALGSNTGELFF.

Here the CDR3 reads CSTYSAGTGRTEAFF. In nucleotides, the CDR3 is TGCAGCACCTACTCCGCCGGGACAGGGCGCACTGAAGCTTTCTTT. The chain is built from TRBV29-1 and TRBJ1-1, with TRBD1 identical over 9 bases. Per germline, CDR1 SQVTM and CDR2 ANQGSEA. This CDR3 spans 15 amino acids. Trimming cost V 8 bases and J 4 bases; bases outside gene matches: 14.

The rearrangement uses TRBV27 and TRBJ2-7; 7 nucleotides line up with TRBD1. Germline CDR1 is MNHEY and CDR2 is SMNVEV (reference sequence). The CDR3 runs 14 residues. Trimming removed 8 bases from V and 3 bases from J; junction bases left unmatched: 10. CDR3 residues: CASGNRGLSYEQYF. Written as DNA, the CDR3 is TGTGCCAGCGGGAACAGGGGTCTCAGCTACGAGCAGTACTTC.